This TCR beta chain comes out of a study of CD8 T cells in Susac syndrome. CDR1 is MNHEY and CDR2 is SMNVEV in the germline V gene (reference sequence). The V and J ends lost 5 bases and 1 base, in that order; junction bases with no gene match: 3. The CDR3 length is 14 residues. Random hexamers were used to reverse transcribe an amount of roughly 0.45 to 1 ug RNA. Amplification of TCR beta CDR3 spanned 54 Vbeta and 13 Jbeta via immunoSEQ multiplex PCR. TCRdb passed the immunoSEQ multiplex PCR reads through MiXCR, listing each CDR3 protein once. The table has 150,000 to 180,000 distinct CDR3 sequences, over 85% seen once; the top ten hold roughly 0.21%. TEMRA cells were FACS-enriched, and CD8+ and CD4+ T cells were isolated negatively.

The chain is built from TRBV27 and TRBJ1-1; TRBD1 matches 8 bases. Sequenced material: CD8+ T cells from PBMCs. The clonotype comes from a human donor with multiple sclerosis. The chain's CDR3 is CASSTGQENTEAFF. DNA of the CDR3: TGTGCCAGCAGTACGGGACAGGAGAACACTGAAGCTTTCTTT.